The sequence of this TCR beta chain was determined in a study of blood T cell repertoires in COVID-19. TCRdb keeps only in-frame clones here, not all; method: immunoSEQ multiplex PCR. The top ten clones hold 14% to 15% of a sample with some 250,000 clones, 70% to 85% of them seen once. Enrolled through a virtual design, the participants were between 18 and 89 years of age and came from 24 US areas. The CDR3 length is 15 residues. The V gene's germline CDR1 is SGHNT and CDR2 YENEEA. V lost 5 bases, J lost 5 bases, and 10 bases stayed unmatched. This sequence joins TRBV11-3 and TRBJ2-5, with TRBD1 identical over 8 bases. Sequencing was carried out using PBMCs or T cells enriched from blood (not recorded which). This sequence originates from a man aged 35 to 55 who had recovered from COVID-19. This CDR3 is CASSPRTGGRETQYF. The DNA of the CDR3 is TGTGCCAGCAGCCCCCGCACAGGGGGGAGGGAGACCCAGTACTTC.